A selection of T cell receptor beta chains follows, all from one sample in a study of blood T cell repertoires in COVID-19. Profiled with immunoSEQ multiplex PCR; TCRdb holds only in-frame clones, not every one. The data show hundreds of thousands of clones, about 90% seen once. Material for sequencing was PBMCs or T cells enriched from blood (not recorded which). Source of these receptors: a woman aged 25 to 45 who had recovered from COVID-19. Both conserved end residues are part of each CDR3. A D gene is named only where the DNA matches it firmly. Clone size is not always given. Where it is, it says once, few, many or a class for expanded clones.

>.|.|TRBV5-1|TRBJ1-6|14
TGCGCCAGCAGCTTAACGGGGGGAGACTCACCCCTCCACTTT
CASSLTGGDSPLHF
>.|.|TRBV19|TRBJ1-1|13
TGTGCCAGTAGTATAGCGGTTACGGCTGAAGCTTTCTTT
CASSIAVTAEAFF
>TRBD1|.|TRBV15|TRBJ2-4|16
TGTGCCACCAGCAGAGATGGGGTGACAGGGAAAAACATTCAGTACTTC
CATSRDGVTGKNIQYF
>TRBD1|.|TRBV18|TRBJ1-4|14
TGTGCCAGCTCACTACAGGGGGCGGTTGAAAAACTGTTTTTT
CASSLQGAVEKLFF
>.|.|TRBV28|TRBJ1-1|11
TGTGCCAGCAGTTTATACAGGGAAAGCTTCTTT
CASSLYRESFF
>TRBD1|.|TRBV10-1|TRBJ2-1|15
TGCGCCAGCAGTGAGTCTGGGACAGCCGACAATGAGCAGTTCTTC
CASSESGTADNEQFF
>.|.|TRBV5-1|TRBJ1-4|15
TGCGCCAGCAGCAAAGGACAGCCAACTAATGAAAAACTGTTTTTT
CASSKGQPTNEKLFF
>.|.|TRBV28|TRBJ1-1|14
TGTGCCAGCAGTTTATATCAGGGAGGCACTGAAGCTTTCTTT
CASSLYQGGTEAFF
>TRBD1|.|TRBV6-5|TRBJ1-1|14
TGTGCCAGCAGGAACGGACAGGGGGCTGGTATAGCTTTCTTT
CASRNGQGAGIAFF
>.|few|TRBV5-1|TRBJ1-1|14
TGCGCCAGCAGCTTGGGACACCTGAACACTGAAGCTTTCTTT
CASSLGHLNTEAFF
>.|.|TRBV28|TRBJ1-3|15
TGTGCCAGCAGTTTCAGAGGGACAACTGGAAACACCATATATTTT
CASSFRGTTGNTIYF
>TRBD1|.|TRBV2|TRBJ1-5|13
TGTGCCAGCAGCGACAGGGGCGATCAGCCCCAGCATTTT
CASSDRGDQPQHF
>.|.|TRBV6-5|TRBJ2-7|12
TGTGCCAGCGGCCCCGACTTATACGAGCAGTACTTC
CASGPDLYEQYF
>.|.|TRBV19|TRBJ1-6|15
TGTGCCAGTAGTATAGCCAGCTCCTATAATTCACCCCTCCACTTT
CASSIASSYNSPLHF
>TRBD1|once|TRBV28|TRBJ2-7|14
TGTGCCAGCACTCGACAGGGGGATATTAACGAGCAGTACTTC
CASTRQGDINEQYF
>TRBD1|.|TRBV4-1|TRBJ2-1|18
TGCGCCAGCAGCCCGGGGTTGGCCAGGGGGCCTTCCTACAATGAGCAGTTCTTC
CASSPGLARGPSYNEQFF
>TRBD2|.|TRBV3-1/TRBV3-2|TRBJ2-1|16
TGTGCCAGCAGAGAACGGACTAGCGGGAGAAGGAATGAGCAGTTCTTC
CASRERTSGRRNEQFF
>.|few|TRBV12-3/TRBV12-4|TRBJ2-1|13
TGTGCCAGCAGTTCGCAACAGGGCGATGAGCAGTTCTTC
CASSSQQGDEQFF
>.|.|TRBV14|TRBJ2-1|12
TGTGCCAGCAGTCCTAGCTACAATGAGCAGTTCTTC
CASSPSYNEQFF
>TRBD2|.|TRBV19|TRBJ2-1|13
TGTGCCAGTATGGGGGGGTACTACAATGAGCAGTTCTTC
CASMGGYYNEQFF
>TRBD2|.|TRBV18|TRBJ2-1|16
TGTGCCAGCTCACCACCGCCGACTAGCGTCTTGAATGAGCAGTTCTTC
CASSPPPTSVLNEQFF
>TRBD1|.|TRBV30|TRBJ1-5|14
TGTGCCTGGAGTGTAGACACAGGGGGGCAGCCCCAGCATTTT
CAWSVDTGGQPQHF
>TRBD2|.|TRBV10-2|TRBJ2-3|13
TGCGCCAGCAGCGGGGGGGCAACAGATACGCAGTATTTT
CASSGGATDTQYF
>TRBD1|.|TRBV5-1|TRBJ1-1|14
TGCGCCAGCAGCTTGCAGGGGGTGAACACTGAAGCTTTCTTT
CASSLQGVNTEAFF
>TRBD1|.|TRBV7-9|TRBJ2-7|16
TGTGCCAGCAGCCGACGAACCGCGGGACAGGGGGTCGAGCAGTACTTC
CASSRRTAGQGVEQYF
>.|.|TRBV5-4|TRBJ2-1|16
TGTGCCAGCAGTTCAATGGACTGGCCCACCTACAATGAGCAGTTCTTC
CASSSMDWPTYNEQFF
>TRBD1|.|TRBV27|TRBJ2-1|13
TGTGCCAGCGCCTGGACAGGGACCAATGAGCAGTTCTTC
CASAWTGTNEQFF
>.|.|TRBV3-1/TRBV3-2|TRBJ2-1|14
TGTGCCAGCAGCGCCGCCGACAGAAACAATGAGCAGTTCTTC
CASSAADRNNEQFF
>TRBD1|.|TRBV5-1|TRBJ2-7|14
TGCGCCAGCAGCCCCGGGACAGGGGACTACGAGCAGTACTTC
CASSPGTGDYEQYF
>TRBD1|.|TRBV13|TRBJ2-7|16
TGTGCCAGCAGCTTCACCGGGACAGGGGGGTCCTACGAGCAGTACTTC
CASSFTGTGGSYEQYF
>TRBD1|.|TRBV24-1|TRBJ1-1|13
TGTGCCACCACCGGGACAGGGGGCACTGAAGCTTTCTTT
CATTGTGGTEAFF
>.|.|TRBV5-1|TRBJ2-2|14
TGCGCCAGCAGCTTGGGGACAGAAACCGGGGAGCTGTTTTTT
CASSLGTETGELFF
>TRBD1|.|TRBV13|TRBJ2-7|13
TGTGCCGGCAGCCTCCGGGACAGGGGGGAGCAGTACTTC
CAGSLRDRGEQYF
>.|.|TRBV24-1|TRBJ2-7|16
TGTGCCACCAGTGACCCCGACCGGACGGGAACCTACGAGCAGTACTTC
CATSDPDRTGTYEQYF
>TRBD1|.|TRBV5-4|TRBJ1-2|15
TGTGCCAGCAGCCCCCGACAGGGTGGAGACTATGGCTACACCTTC
CASSPRQGGDYGYTF
>.|.|TRBV7-2|TRBJ1-6|12
TGTGCCAGCAGCCTCGACAGTTCACCCCTCCACTTT
CASSLDSSPLHF
>.|.|TRBV2|TRBJ2-7|13
TGTGCCAGCAGGGGGAGGGACATCTTAAGGCAGCACTTC
CASRGRDILRQHF
>.|.|TRBV7-2|TRBJ1-5|14
TGTGCCAGCAGCACCAGGGCGGGCAATCAGCCCCAGCATTTT
CASSTRAGNQPQHF
>TRBD1|.|TRBV19|TRBJ2-5|16
TGTGCCAGTAGTATAATTGCAGGGGGCCACCAAGAGACCCAGTACTTC
CASSIIAGGHQETQYF
>TRBD2|.|TRBV2|TRBJ2-2|14
TGTGCCAGAGGGACTAGCGGCAACACCGGGGAGCTGTTTTTT
CARGTSGNTGELFF
>TRBD1|.|TRBV10-3|TRBJ2-7|16
TGTGCCATCAGGAAGACGAGGACAGGGGAAACCTACGAGCAGTACTTC
CAIRKTRTGETYEQYF
>.|.|TRBV5-1|TRBJ2-6|17
TGCGCCAGCAGCTTAGTTGGAGGGGGCTTTGGGGCCAACGTCCTGACTTTC
CASSLVGGGFGANVLTF
>.|.|TRBV11-2|TRBJ2-5|12
TGTGCCAGCAGCTTCGGGATGGAGACCCAGTACTTC
CASSFGMETQYF
>.|once|TRBV11-2|TRBJ2-4|17
TGTGCCAGCAGCTCCTCGGAGGGGGGGCTAGCCAAAAACATTCAGTACTTC
CASSSSEGGLAKNIQYF
>.|.|TRBV5-6|TRBJ2-1|13
TGTGCCAGCAGCTTGTCAGCGTACAATGAGCAGTTCTTC
CASSLSAYNEQFF
>.|.|TRBV18|TRBJ1-1|13
TGTGCCAGCGCTCCCGGGGAGAACACTGAAGCTTTCTTT
CASAPGENTEAFF
>TRBD2|.|TRBV5-4|TRBJ2-7|13
TGTGCCAGCAGCTTGGAGTTAGCGGGCGAGCAGTACTTC
CASSLELAGEQYF
>.|few|TRBV11-2|TRBJ1-5|16
TGTGCCAGCAGCTTAGGCGGATCGGGGGTAGGTCAGCCCCAGCATTTT
CASSLGGSGVGQPQHF
>.|.|TRBV15|TRBJ2-1|13
TGTGCCACCAGCCCCCGGGTTCGGAATGAGCAGTTCTTC
CATSPRVRNEQFF
>.|once|TRBV4-1|TRBJ1-4|16
TGCGCCAGCAGCCAAGTCGCTCAGGGGCTCGGTGAAAAACTGTTTTTT
CASSQVAQGLGEKLFF
>.|.|TRBV5-4|TRBJ2-1|14
TGTGCCAGCAGCCAACCGGGAGTTTACAATGAGCAGTTCTTC
CASSQPGVYNEQFF
>TRBD1|.|TRBV5-6|TRBJ2-2|17
TGTGCCAGCAGCTCACCTGAGGGGGCGACGAACACCGGGGAGCTGTTTTTT
CASSSPEGATNTGELFF
>.|.|TRBV6-5|TRBJ2-3|15
TGTGCCAGCAGTTACGAACAGTCTAGCACAGATACGCAGTATTTT
CASSYEQSSTDTQYF
>.|.|TRBV30|TRBJ2-5|15
TGTGCCTGGAGTCCACCCTGGGCAGCACAAGAGACCCAGTACTTC
CAWSPPWAAQETQYF